Listed here are 22 T cell receptor beta chains from one sample, sequenced in a study of T cell responses to AZD1222 COVID-19 vaccine. The protocol was immunoSEQ multiplex PCR, while the TCRdb copy is restricted to in-frame clones and leaves out a portion. The table has approximately 150,000 clones, about 89% seen once. The starting material was peripheral blood, obtained on day 0 of AZD1222 vaccination. Receptors were obtained from an adult in good health.

The chain employs TRBV30 and TRBJ1-1, with D possibly TRBD1 on 5 matching bases. Germline CDR1 reads GTSNPN; CDR2 reads SVGIG (reference sequence). The CDR3 runs 12 residues. Deletions cut 7 bases from V and 0 bases from J, with 9 bases between. The CDR3 region is CASGQLNTEAFF. CDR3 DNA sequence: TGTGCCTCGGGGCAGTTGAACACTGAAGCTTTCTTT.

The table lists this clone with a few counts. The chain carries TRBV29-1 and TRBJ1-2, with unresolved D. Looked up from germline, CDR1 is SQVTM and CDR2 is ANQGSEA. Between the trimmed V and J ends, which lost 0 bases and 4 bases, there was a span of 18 bases. The CDR3 is made up of 16 amino acids. The CDR3 nucleotides read TGCAGCGTTGAAGATCCGGCGGGAAAACTTGGCTATGGCTACACCTTC. This codes for CSVEDPAGKLGYGYTF.

The chain recombines TRBV7-2 with TRBJ1-3; no clear D gene. Germline-derived CDR1 and CDR2 are SGHTA and FQGNSA. Trimming cost V 1 base and J 0 bases, with 7 bases left between them. The CDR3 is 15 residues long. The CDR3 bases are TGTGCCAGCAGCTTAGAACACCGCTCTGGAAACACCATATATTTT. Protein sequence: CASSLEHRSGNTIYF. The full variable domain, completed using reference TRBV7-2 and TRBJ1-3, is GAGVSQSPSNKVTEKGKDVELRCDPISGHTALYWYRQSLGQGLEFLIYFQGNSAPDKSGLPSDRFSAERTGGSVSTLTIQRTQQEDSAVYLCASSLEHRSGNTIYFGEGSWLTVV.

This clone was recorded once. The V and J genes are TRBV19 and TRBJ2-2; D is possibly TRBD2 (5 bases). The CDR3 loop spans 14 amino acids. Germline values: CDR1 LNHDA, CDR2 SQIVND (reference sequence). Between the trimmed V and J ends, which lost 11 bases and 0 bases, there was a span of 13 bases. The DNA for the CDR3 is TGTGCCTCTAAGGCCGGGGCGAACACCGGGGAGCTGTTTTTT. Protein product: CASKAGANTGELFF.

V gene TRBV19 combines with J gene TRBJ1-4; D remains unclear. There are 13 residues in the CDR3. V lost 5 bases and J lost 0, with 4 bases in between. Germline values: CDR1 LNHDA, CDR2 SQIVND (reference sequence). CDR3 nucleotide sequence: TGTGCCAGTAGTCGGACAACTAATGAAAAACTGTTTTTT. Its protein is CASSRTTNEKLFF.

The V call is TRBV2, the J call TRBJ1-6; 7 nucleotides line up with TRBD1. From germline, CDR1 is SNHLY and CDR2 FYNNEI. The CDR3 runs to 14 residues. The J segment lost 6 bases and the V segment lost 3 bases, leaving 2 bases of the junction unmatched. The DNA for the CDR3 is TGTGCCAGCAGTGACAGGGGGACTAATTCACCCCTCCACTTT. It translates to CASSDRGTNSPLHF.

This sequence joins TRBV6-6 and TRBJ1-6, with 7 nucleotides matching TRBD1. Per germline, CDR1 MNHNY and CDR2 SVGAGI (reference sequence). There are 14 residues in the CDR3. J lost 6 bases, V lost 7 bases, and 6 bases had no gene match. The CDR3 DNA reads TGTGCCAGCAATCCGGGACAGAGTAATTCACCCCTCCACTTT. This sequence encodes CASNPGQSNSPLHF.

The chain links TRBV28 to TRBJ1-1; a possible D gene is TRBD1 (6 bases). The germline gives CDR1 MDHEN, CDR2 SYDVKM. Trimming shortened V by 2 bases and J by 3 bases, and 10 bases separated the two germline ends. This CDR3 contains 14 residues. The CDR3 nucleotides are TGTGCCAGCAGTTTAAGGGGGGGGCACACTGAAGCTTTCTTT. Its protein product is CASSLRGGHTEAFF.

DNA of the CDR3: TGTGCCAGCAGAATCCGAGGGACGAACACTGAAGCTTTCTTT. Protein product: CASRIRGTNTEAFF. V usage is TRBV7-8 and J usage is TRBJ1-1; maybe TRBD1 (5 bases). The V end lost 6 bases, the J end lost 1 base, and 12 bases lay between the germline ends. The CDR3 is made up of 14 amino acids. Germline lookup yields CDR1 SGHVS and CDR2 FQNEAQ. The complete variable domain, with remaining parts taken from reference TRBV7-8 and TRBJ1-1, reads GAGVSQSPRYKVAKRGQDVALRCDPISGHVSLFWYQQALGQGPEFLTYFQNEAQLDKSGLPSDRFFAERPEGSVSTLKIQRTQQEDSAVYLCASRIRGTNTEAFFGQGTRLTVV.

The chain employs TRBV5-1 and TRBJ1-2, with D possibly matching TRBD1 (5 bases). The CDR3 is 14 amino acids. Trimming shortened V by 0 bases and J by 4 bases, and 10 bases separated the two germline ends. CDR1 and CDR2 from the germline V gene are SGHRS and YFSETQ. This chain's CDR3 is CASSLEPGPYGYTF. CDR3 sequence (DNA): TGCGCCAGCAGCTTGGAACCGGGACCCTATGGCTACACCTTC.

The gene calls are TRBV19 and TRBJ1-5, with D tentatively TRBD1 (6 bases). Germline V gene lookup returns CDR1 LNHDA and CDR2 SQIVND (reference sequence). V lost 5 bases and J lost 5, with 10 bases in between. The CDR3 has 13 residues. The CDR3 reads CASSLGGDQPQHF. Written as DNA, the CDR3 is TGTGCCAGTAGTTTAGGGGGAGATCAGCCCCAGCATTTT. Variable domain in full (rest from reference TRBV19 and TRBJ1-5): DGGITQSPKYLFRKEGQNVTLSCEQNLNHDAMYWYRQDPGQGLRLIYYSQIVNDFQKGDIAEGYSVSREKKESFPLTVTSAQKNPTAFYLCASSLGGDQPQHFGDGTRLSIL.

The chain combines TRBV7-2 with TRBJ1-1, with no clear D. Germline V gene data show CDR1 as SGHTA and CDR2 as FQGNSA. V lost 4 bases and J lost 8, with 11 bases in between. The CDR3 has 12 residues. CDR3 nucleotide sequence: TGTGCCAGCAGCTGGACTGACTCCGAAGCTTTCTTT. Its protein is CASSWTDSEAFF. Combining the CDR3 with reference TRBV7-2 and TRBJ1-1 gives the whole variable domain GAGVSQSPSNKVTEKGKDVELRCDPISGHTALYWYRQSLGQGLEFLIYFQGNSAPDKSGLPSDRFSAERTGGSVSTLTIQRTQQEDSAVYLCASSWTDSEAFFGQGTRLTVV.

Notes on this clone: In the same sample, other DNA sequences code for this CDR3. This chain uses TRBV7-9 with TRBJ1-4; a possible D gene is TRBD1 (5 bases). Germline V gene lookup returns CDR1 SEHNR and CDR2 FQNEAQ (reference sequence). The V end lost 2 bases, the J end lost 5 bases, and 9 bases lay between the germline ends. CDR3 size: 14 residues. DNA for the CDR3: TGTGCCAGCAGCTTATCCTCAGGGAATGAAAAACTGTTTTTT. This translates into CASSLSSGNEKLFF.

The chain combines TRBV7-8 with TRBJ2-2; TRBD1 matches 9 bases. The CDR3 loop spans 16 amino acids. The ends lost 5 bases at V and 5 bases at J; junction bases unmatched: 9. Germline V gene lookup returns CDR1 SGHVS and CDR2 FQNEAQ. The CDR3: CASSKYRGLGTGELFF. Here the CDR3 DNA reads TGTGCCAGCAGCAAATACAGGGGGCTGGGGACCGGGGAGCTGTTTTTT.

The chain is built from TRBV7-2 and TRBJ2-7; D not certain. The CDR3 is 17 residues long. The V end was cut by 1 base, the J end by 0 bases, with 16 bases between. The germline V gene encodes CDR1 SGHTA and CDR2 FQGNSA. CDR3 residues: CASSLVNPSTGSYEQYF. Written as DNA, the CDR3 is TGTGCCAGCAGCTTAGTCAACCCGTCAACTGGCTCCTACGAGCAGTACTTC.

The chain couples TRBV24-1 to TRBJ2-6; TRBD1 agrees at 7 bases. The CDR3 has 18 residues. V was pared by 2 bases and J by 0 bases, with 6 bases of the junction left unmatched. Germline CDR1 and CDR2: KGHDR and SFDVKD. The CDR3 DNA reads as TGTGCCACCAGTGATTATGGGACAGCGAACTCTGGGGCCAACGTCCTGACTTTC. Protein product: CATSDYGTANSGANVLTF.

The chain links TRBV18 to TRBJ1-6; D might be TRBD1 (5 bases). Germline values: CDR1 KGHSH, CDR2 LQKENI. V gave up 6 bases and J gave up 7 bases, with 13 bases separating them. The CDR3 length is 14 residues. CDR3 in amino acids: CASSLERTNSPLHF. The DNA for the CDR3 is TGTGCCAGCTCTCTCGAGCGGACAAATTCACCCCTCCACTTT.

The chain joins TRBV10-2 to TRBJ1-3; 8 bases line up with TRBD1. With V trimmed by 6 bases and J by 4 bases, 5 bases remained unmatched. The CDR3 spans 14 residues. Germline loops: CDR1 WSHSY, CDR2 SAAADI. The chain's CDR3 is CASSRQGSGNTIYF. The CDR3 region has the DNA TGCGCCAGCAGCAGACAGGGGAGCGGAAACACCATATATTTT.

The J gene is TRBJ1-6, the V gene TRBV7-2; D is possibly TRBD1 (5 bases). From germline, CDR1 is SGHTA and CDR2 FQGNSA. This CDR3 region has 16 residues. V dropped 8 bases and J dropped 9 bases, with 23 bases sitting between them. CDR3 DNA: TGTGCCAGCCTTCTAGGGGATCCCCGCCTTCTTTCACCCCTCCACTTT. Translated: CASLLGDPRLLSPLHF.

This chain links TRBV28 with TRBJ1-1; a weak D match, TRBD1 (5 bases). Trimming left V 2 bases short and J 4 bases short, with 11 bases between. CDR1 is MDHEN and CDR2 is SYDVKM in the germline V gene. The CDR3 extends over 14 amino acids. The CDR3 loop is CASSLTGRGTEAFF. In DNA form, the CDR3 reads TGTGCCAGCAGTTTAACGGGACGGGGCACTGAAGCTTTCTTT.

With regard to this clone: Germline and junction disagree at one end, which may indicate a read error. The rearrangement uses TRBV6-6 and TRBJ1-2; D gene unclear. The CDR3 consists of 16 residues. Germline loops: CDR1 MNHNY, CDR2 SVGAGI (reference sequence). CDR3 residues: CASSYPGGRTNYSYTF. In DNA form, the CDR3 reads TGTGCCAGCAGTTACCCGGGAGGTCGGACTAACTATAGCTACACCTTC.

The V and J genes are TRBV30 and TRBJ1-4, with unresolved D. The CDR3 contains 13 residues. The germline V gene encodes CDR1 GTSNPN and CDR2 SVGIG (reference sequence). Trimming stripped 0 bases from V and 6 bases from J, with 8 bases between. The CDR3 DNA follows: TGTGCCTGGAGTGTACCGGGAGATGAAAAACTGTTTTTT. It translates to CAWSVPGDEKLFF.